These 26 T cell receptor beta chains were sequenced from one sample in a study of blood T cell repertoires in COVID-19. Assay used: immunoSEQ multiplex PCR; TCRdb lists only in-frame clones, some missing. The sample records 200,000 to 250,000 clones, 82% being singletons. Material for sequencing was peripheral blood. The receptors were gathered from a woman at least 80 years old with COVID-19, enrolled during active disease.

The chain is built from TRBV19 and TRBJ1-5; 10 bases map to TRBD1. The length of the CDR3 is 15 residues. J gave up 7 bases and V 6 bases, and 9 bases lay outside the gene matches. Germline CDR1 and CDR2: LNHDA and SQIVND (reference sequence). As DNA, the CDR3 is TGTGCCAGTAGCTCAGGGACAGGGGCTTTACAGCCCCAGCATTTT. Amino acid sequence: CASSSGTGALQPQHF.

This clone was recorded only once. The V gene is TRBV3-1 (or the pseudogene TRBV3-2), the J gene TRBJ2-2, with TRBD2 matching 7 bases. The CDR3 runs to 15 residues. Trimming removed 4 bases from V and 5 bases from J; junction bases left unmatched: 7. Per germline, CDR1 LGHDT and CDR2 YNNKEL (reference sequence). The CDR3 spells CASSPWRGGTGELFF. CDR3 DNA: TGTGCCAGCAGCCCGTGGCGGGGAGGGACCGGGGAGCTGTTTTTT.

The gene calls are TRBV10-3 and TRBJ1-1, with 7 bases lining up with TRBD1. The germline V gene encodes CDR1 ENHRY and CDR2 SYGVKD. Losses at the gene ends were 4 bases for V and 4 bases for J; bases not matched to a gene: 12. This CDR3 comprises 16 residues. The CDR3 sequence: CAISGTGGLGGTEAFF. The CDR3 region has the DNA TGTGCCATCAGTGGGACAGGCGGGTTAGGGGGCACTGAAGCTTTCTTT.

A word on this clone: This sequence may be a read error, since a much larger clone differs from it by one base. J is TRBJ1-2 and V is TRBV2; D gene unclear. The CDR3 extends over 13 amino acids. Trimming took 1 base from V and 4 from J, leaving 7 bases between them. Germline CDR1 reads SNHLY; CDR2 reads FYNNEI. The DNA of the CDR3 is TGTGCCAGCAGTGAAGGTCAGGTCTATGGCTACACCTTC. Translating it yields CASSEGQVYGYTF.

V and J are TRBV6-1 and TRBJ2-6; a possible D gene is TRBD1 (5 bases). CDR1 MNHNS and CDR2 SASEGT come from the germline V gene. Trimming left V 3 bases short and J 0 bases short, with 6 bases between. This CDR3 is 15 amino acids long. CDR3 bases: TGTGCCAGCAGTGACAGGGTCTCTGGGGCCAACGTCCTGACTTTC. Amino acids: CASSDRVSGANVLTF.

The chain carries TRBV6-2 or TRBV6-3 and TRBJ2-3; D remains unclear. This CDR3 region has 11 residues. Trimming shortened V by 4 bases and J by 5 bases, and 4 bases separated the two germline ends. Germline V gives CDR1 MNHEY, CDR2 SVGEGT. CDR3 sequence: CASSLEDTQYF. In nucleotides, the CDR3 is TGTGCCAGCAGTTTAGAAGATACGCAGTATTTT.

This chain uses TRBV6-2 or TRBV6-3 with TRBJ2-7, with TRBD2 matching 9 bases. Germline V gives CDR1 MNHEY, CDR2 SVGEGT. The CDR3 is 14 residues long. The trim removed 6 bases at V and 6 bases at J, leaving 9 bases unmatched. DNA for the CDR3: TGTGCCAGCAGCCGACGACTAGCGGTAGCCGAGCAGTACTTC. This codes for CASSRRLAVAEQYF.

DNA for the CDR3: TGTGCCAGCAGTTCACCCTCCAGGGAGGGAGGGGAAAAACTGTTTTTT. Protein sequence: CASSSPSREGGEKLFF. The V gene is TRBV28, the J gene TRBJ1-4; perhaps TRBD1 as D (5 bases). This CDR3 spans 16 amino acids. CDR1 MDHEN and CDR2 SYDVKM come from the germline V gene. Trimming took 4 bases from V and 8 from J, leaving 20 bases between them.

This chain links TRBV15 with TRBJ1-2; no clear D gene. This CDR3 spans 14 amino acids. Germline lookup yields CDR1 LNHNV and CDR2 YYDKDF (reference sequence). Deletions cut 0 bases from V and 4 bases from J, with 9 bases between. Here the CDR3 DNA reads TGTGCCACCAGCAGAGAGAACTGGAGCTATGGCTACACCTTC. It is translated as CATSRENWSYGYTF.

This chain links TRBV15 with TRBJ1-2; no clear D. Looked up from germline, CDR1 is LNHNV and CDR2 is YYDKDF (reference sequence). This CDR3 comprises 13 residues. The V gene lost 3 bases and the J gene lost 3 bases, with 8 bases spanning the gap. CDR3 loop: CATSSQVDYGYTF. The CDR3 bases are TGTGCCACCAGCAGTCAGGTCGACTATGGCTACACCTTC.

The chain couples TRBV29-1 to TRBJ2-7; D possibly corresponds to TRBD2 (6 bases). Per germline, CDR1 SQVTM and CDR2 ANQGSEA. The CDR3 length is 11 residues. The V and J ends lost 3 bases and 9 bases respectively, with 12 bases between them. CDR3 region: CSVEYGSGQYF. Here the CDR3 DNA reads TGCAGCGTTGAGTACGGGAGCGGGCAGTACTTC.

The J gene is TRBJ1-1, the V gene TRBV29-1, with D tentatively TRBD1 (6 bases). The V end was cut by 1 base, the J end by 5 bases, with 14 bases between. Germline loops: CDR1 SQVTM, CDR2 ANQGSEA. The CDR3 spans 14 residues. In nucleotides, the CDR3 is TGCAGCGTTGAAGGCGGGGGGCGGCCGACTGAAGCTTTCTTT. Protein sequence: CSVEGGGRPTEAFF.

V and J are TRBV5-1 and TRBJ1-5; 7 positions match TRBD1. This CDR3 contains 15 residues. Germline CDR1 is SGHRS and CDR2 is YFSETQ. After removal of 0 bases from V and 7 bases from J, the junction contained 7 bases not matched to a gene. The CDR3 sequence: CASSLAGGVSQPQHF. The CDR3 DNA is TGCGCCAGCAGCTTGGCAGGGGGAGTAAGCCAGCCCCAGCATTTT.

This clone was seen a single time. The chain uses TRBV3-1 (or the pseudogene TRBV3-2) and TRBJ2-1; 7 positions agree with TRBD2. The CDR3 runs to 16 residues. Trimming at V came to 0 bases and at J to 6 bases, leaving 8 bases not matched to a gene. CDR1 and CDR2 (germline): LGHDT, YNNKEL (reference sequence). CDR3: CASSQDRGRWGNEQFF. The DNA for the CDR3 is TGTGCCAGCAGCCAAGATCGCGGGAGATGGGGCAATGAGCAGTTCTTC.

The V gene is TRBV2, the J gene TRBJ2-3; TRBD2 might be the D (5 bases). V lost 3 bases, J lost 4 bases, and 5 bases lay in between. The CDR3 extends over 12 amino acids. Per the germline V gene, CDR1 is SNHLY and CDR2 is FYNNEI. In nucleotides, the CDR3 is TGTGCCAGCAGTGACGGGGCAGATACGCAGTATTTT. Its protein product is CASSDGADTQYF.

V and J are TRBV2 and TRBJ2-3; TRBD2 might be the D (6 bases). Trimming took 6 bases from V and 0 from J, leaving 13 bases between them. The CDR3 covers 15 residues. The germline CDR1 and CDR2 sequences are SNHLY and FYNNEI. CDR3: CASRGGLVSTDTQYF. As DNA, the CDR3 is TGTGCCAGCAGGGGAGGACTGGTAAGCACAGATACGCAGTATTTT.

The V gene is TRBV28, the J gene TRBJ1-5, with 8 bases that match TRBD1. In germline, CDR1 is MDHEN, CDR2 SYDVKM. There are 15 residues in the CDR3. The V segment lost 3 bases and the J segment 7 bases; nucleotides outside the gene matches: 8. The CDR3: CASSFSGQGEQPQHF. The DNA for the CDR3 is TGTGCCAGCAGTTTCTCAGGACAGGGCGAACAGCCCCAGCATTTT.

The chain uses TRBV5-5 and TRBJ1-1; tentative D call: TRBD1 (5 bases). The germline V and J ends were trimmed by 3 bases and 0 bases, with 9 bases remaining between them. Per the germline V gene, CDR1 is SGHKS and CDR2 is YYEKEE (reference sequence). This CDR3 has 14 amino acids. CDR3 in DNA: TGTGCCAGCAGCTCCACAGGAATGAACACTGAAGCTTTCTTT. It is translated as CASSSTGMNTEAFF.

The chain is built from TRBV18 and TRBJ2-2; 7 nucleotides agree with TRBD2. There are 16 residues in the CDR3. The V gene's germline CDR1 is KGHSH and CDR2 LQKENI. The trim removed 2 bases at V and 0 bases at J, leaving 3 bases unmatched. CDR3 residues: CASSPGLAANTGELFF. DNA for the CDR3: TGTGCCAGCTCACCAGGGCTAGCGGCGAACACCGGGGAGCTGTTTTTT.

The chain uses TRBV27 and TRBJ2-5; 7 nucleotides align to TRBD2. J was trimmed by 5 bases and V by 2 bases; bases with no gene match: 8. Per germline, CDR1 MNHEY and CDR2 SMNVEV (reference sequence). This CDR3 has 15 amino acids. CDR3 residues: CASSLIGREGETQYF. The CDR3 nucleotides read TGTGCCAGCAGTTTAATAGGCAGGGAGGGGGAGACCCAGTACTTC.

This chain joins TRBV7-8 and TRBJ1-4, with D perhaps matching TRBD1 (6 bases). The V end was cut by 6 bases, the J end by 12 bases, with 20 bases between. The CDR3 has 14 amino acids. Germline loops: CDR1 SGHVS, CDR2 FQNEAQ. The CDR3 loop is CASSPPGAAGELFF. In DNA, the CDR3 is TGTGCCAGCAGTCCACCAGGGGCCGCGGGAGAACTGTTTTTT.

The genes are TRBV5-1 and TRBJ1-3; D not certain. CDR3 size: 17 residues. Trimming removed 0 bases at V and 3 bases at J, with 16 bases between. From germline, CDR1 is SGHRS and CDR2 YFSETQ. CDR3 DNA sequence: TGCGCCAGCAGCTTGGTGGAGCTCGGGTTGGGTGGAAACACCATATATTTT. It is translated as CASSLVELGLGGNTIYF.

This sequence joins TRBV7-3 and TRBJ2-2; 12 bases map to TRBD2. This CDR3 contains 16 residues. The V segment lost 5 bases and the J segment 6 bases; nucleotides outside the gene matches: 7. CDR1 is SGHTA, CDR2 FQGTGA, per germline. The DNA for the CDR3 is TGTGCCAGCAGCAAGACTAGCGGGAGTTCCCCCGGGGAGCTGTTTTTT. The encoded protein is CASSKTSGSSPGELFF.

This clone has just one count. The chain combines TRBV5-4 with TRBJ2-7; TRBD1 matches 10 bases. Germline CDR1 SGHNT, CDR2 YYREEE (reference sequence). The CDR3 length is 16 residues. J lost 5 bases, V lost 3 bases, and 11 bases had no gene match. The CDR3 nucleotides are TGTGCCAGCAGCTCTAGACAGGGGGCTGGACTCGACGAGCAGTACTTC. Amino acids: CASSSRQGAGLDEQYF.

The gene calls are TRBV12-5 and TRBJ2-2, with D possibly being TRBD2 (5 bases). This CDR3 region has 13 residues. CDR1 is LGHNT and CDR2 is FRNRAP in the germline V gene. The V end was cut by 3 bases, the J end by 11 bases, with 13 bases between. The CDR3 is CASGLLVRDELFF. CDR3 coding DNA: TGTGCTAGTGGTTTATTGGTGAGGGATGAGCTGTTTTTT.

This clone was seen only once. The chain carries TRBV4-1 and TRBJ1-4; 9 nucleotides align to TRBD1. Germline CDR1 and CDR2: MGHRA and YSYEKL. The CDR3 runs 18 residues. V lost 3 bases and J lost 4; bases outside the gene matches: 12. CDR3 residues: CASSQMKIQGAVNEKLFF. Here the CDR3 DNA reads TGCGCCAGCAGCCAGATGAAAATACAGGGGGCCGTTAATGAAAAACTGTTTTTT.